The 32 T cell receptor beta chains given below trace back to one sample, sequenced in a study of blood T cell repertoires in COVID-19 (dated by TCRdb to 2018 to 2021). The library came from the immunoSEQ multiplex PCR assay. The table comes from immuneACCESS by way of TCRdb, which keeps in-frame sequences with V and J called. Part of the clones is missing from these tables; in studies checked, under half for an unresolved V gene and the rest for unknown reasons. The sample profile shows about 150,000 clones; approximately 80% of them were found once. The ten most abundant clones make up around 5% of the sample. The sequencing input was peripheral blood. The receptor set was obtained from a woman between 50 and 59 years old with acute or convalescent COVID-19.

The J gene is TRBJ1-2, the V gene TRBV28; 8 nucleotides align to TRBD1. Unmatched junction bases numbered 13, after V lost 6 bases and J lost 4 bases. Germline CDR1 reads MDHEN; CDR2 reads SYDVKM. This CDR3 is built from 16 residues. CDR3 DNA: TGTGCCAGCAGAAACCAGGGGGCGGCCTGGGCCTATGGCTACACCTTC. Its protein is CASRNQGAAWAYGYTF.

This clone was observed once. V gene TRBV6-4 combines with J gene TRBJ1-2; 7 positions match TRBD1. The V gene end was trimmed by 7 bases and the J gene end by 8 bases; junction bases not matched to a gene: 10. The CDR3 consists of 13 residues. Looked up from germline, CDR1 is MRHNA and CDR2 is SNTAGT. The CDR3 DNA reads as TGTGCCAGCAATTTCCGCCCAGGGGGAGGCTACACCTTC. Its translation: CASNFRPGGGYTF.

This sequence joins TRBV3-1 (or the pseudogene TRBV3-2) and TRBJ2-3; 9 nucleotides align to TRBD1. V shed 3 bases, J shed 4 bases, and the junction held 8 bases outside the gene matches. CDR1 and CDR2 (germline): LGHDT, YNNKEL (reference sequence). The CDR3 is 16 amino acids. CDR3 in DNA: TGTGCCAGCAGCCACGACAGGGGGGTGTTGGCAGATACGCAGTATTTT. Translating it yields CASSHDRGVLADTQYF.

The CDR3 nucleotides are TGTGCCAGCCGAAAGACGGAGTTTCGGGGCGAGCAGTACTTC. This sequence encodes CASRKTEFRGEQYF. This chain uses TRBV27 with TRBJ2-7, with D perhaps TRBD2 (5 bases). The CDR3 runs 14 residues. V was trimmed by 8 bases and J by 6 bases, leaving 20 bases between them. Germline CDR1 and CDR2: MNHEY and SMNVEV (reference sequence).

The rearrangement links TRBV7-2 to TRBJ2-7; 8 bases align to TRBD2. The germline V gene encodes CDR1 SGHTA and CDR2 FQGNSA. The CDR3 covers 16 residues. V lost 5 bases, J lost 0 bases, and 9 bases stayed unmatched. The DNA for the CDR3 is TGTGCCAGCAGCCCAGCGGGGGCCGATAGCTCCTACGAGCAGTACTTC. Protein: CASSPAGADSSYEQYF.

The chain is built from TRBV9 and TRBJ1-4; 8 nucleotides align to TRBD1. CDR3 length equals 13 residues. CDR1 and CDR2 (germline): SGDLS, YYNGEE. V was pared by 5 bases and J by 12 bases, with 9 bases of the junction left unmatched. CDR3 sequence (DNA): TGTGCCAGCAGTGGGGACAGGCAATGGGAACTGTTTTTT. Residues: CASSGDRQWELFF.

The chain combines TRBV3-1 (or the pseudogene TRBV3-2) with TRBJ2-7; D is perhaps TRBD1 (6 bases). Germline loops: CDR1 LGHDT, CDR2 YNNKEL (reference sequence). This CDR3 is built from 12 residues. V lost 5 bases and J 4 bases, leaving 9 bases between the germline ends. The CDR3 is CASSADSYEQYF. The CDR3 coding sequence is TGTGCCAGCAGCGCGGACAGTTACGAGCAGTACTTC.

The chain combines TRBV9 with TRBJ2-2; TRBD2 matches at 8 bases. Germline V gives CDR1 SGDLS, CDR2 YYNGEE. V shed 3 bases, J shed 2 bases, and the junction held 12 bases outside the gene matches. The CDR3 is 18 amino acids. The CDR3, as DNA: TGTGCCAGCAGCGACCCCCCGACGGGGGGGCCTAACACCGGGGAGCTGTTTTTT. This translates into CASSDPPTGGPNTGELFF.

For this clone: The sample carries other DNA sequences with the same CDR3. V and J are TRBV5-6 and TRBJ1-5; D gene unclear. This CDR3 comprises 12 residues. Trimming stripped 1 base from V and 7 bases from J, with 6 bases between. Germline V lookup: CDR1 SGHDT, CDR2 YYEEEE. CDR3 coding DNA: TGTGCCAGCAGCTTGAGGGAGCAGCCCCAGCATTTT. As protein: CASSLREQPQHF.

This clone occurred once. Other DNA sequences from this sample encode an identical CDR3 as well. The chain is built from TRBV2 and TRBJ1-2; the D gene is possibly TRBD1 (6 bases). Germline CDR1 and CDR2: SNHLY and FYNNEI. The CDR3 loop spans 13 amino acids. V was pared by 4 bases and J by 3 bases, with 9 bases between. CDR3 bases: TGTGCCAGCAGTGCGGGGGGCTACTATGGCTACACCTTC. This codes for CASSAGGYYGYTF. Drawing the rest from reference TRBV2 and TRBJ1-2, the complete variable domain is EPEVTQTPSHQVTQMGQEVILRCVPISNHLYFYWYRQILGQKVEFLVSFYNNEISEKSEIFDDQFSVERPDGSNFTLKIRSTKLEDSAMYFCASSAGGYYGYTFGSGTRLTVV.

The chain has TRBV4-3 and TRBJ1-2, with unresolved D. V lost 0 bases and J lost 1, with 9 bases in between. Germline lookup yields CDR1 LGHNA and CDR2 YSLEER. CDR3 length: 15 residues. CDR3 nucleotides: TGCGCCAGCAGCCAAGAAGGTGAGGGTAACTATGGCTACACCTTC. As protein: CASSQEGEGNYGYTF.

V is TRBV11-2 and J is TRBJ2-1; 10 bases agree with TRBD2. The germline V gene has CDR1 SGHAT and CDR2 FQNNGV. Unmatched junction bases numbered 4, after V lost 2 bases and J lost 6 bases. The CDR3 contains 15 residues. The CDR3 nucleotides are TGTGCCAGCAGCTTATCCCTAGCGGGGGCCAATGAGCAGTTCTTC. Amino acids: CASSLSLAGANEQFF.

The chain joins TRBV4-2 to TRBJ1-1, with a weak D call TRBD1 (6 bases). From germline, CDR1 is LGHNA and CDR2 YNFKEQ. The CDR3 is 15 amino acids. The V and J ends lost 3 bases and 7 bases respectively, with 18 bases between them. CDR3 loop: CASSQGLGVTGEAFF. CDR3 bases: TGTGCCAGCAGCCAGGGTTTGGGGGTGACAGGTGAAGCTTTCTTT.

The CDR3 DNA is TGTGCCAGCAGTGAGGGAAGGGGAGCTTTCTTT. This encodes CASSEGRGAFF. This sequence joins TRBV2 and TRBJ1-1, with D possibly TRBD1 on 5 matching bases. The CDR3 runs 11 residues. Between the trimmed V and J ends, which lost 3 bases and 10 bases, there was a span of 9 bases. Germline CDR1 and CDR2: SNHLY and FYNNEI. Together with reference TRBV2 and TRBJ1-1, the CDR3 gives the full variable domain: EPEVTQTPSHQVTQMGQEVILRCVPISNHLYFYWYRQILGQKVEFLVSFYNNEISEKSEIFDDQFSVERPDGSNFTLKIRSTKLEDSAMYFCASSEGRGAFFGQGTRLTVV.

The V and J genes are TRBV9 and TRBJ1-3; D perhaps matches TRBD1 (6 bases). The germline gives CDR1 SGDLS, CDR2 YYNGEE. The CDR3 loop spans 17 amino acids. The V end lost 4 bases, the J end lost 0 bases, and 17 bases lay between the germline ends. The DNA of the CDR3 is TGTGCCAGCAGCCAAGGGGGAGTGGTGCCCTCTGGAAACACCATATATTTT. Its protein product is CASSQGGVVPSGNTIYF.

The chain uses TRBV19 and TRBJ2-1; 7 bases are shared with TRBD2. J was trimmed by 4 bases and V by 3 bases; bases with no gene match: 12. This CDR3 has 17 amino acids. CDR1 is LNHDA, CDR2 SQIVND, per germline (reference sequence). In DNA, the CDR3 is TGTGCCAGTAGTATTGCGGGAGCGTCAACCTCGTACAATGAGCAGTTCTTC. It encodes CASSIAGASTSYNEQFF. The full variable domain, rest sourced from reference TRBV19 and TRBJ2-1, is DGGITQSPKYLFRKEGQNVTLSCEQNLNHDAMYWYRQDPGQGLRLIYYSQIVNDFQKGDIAEGYSVSREKKESFPLTVTSAQKNPTAFYLCASSIAGASTSYNEQFFGPGTRLTVL.

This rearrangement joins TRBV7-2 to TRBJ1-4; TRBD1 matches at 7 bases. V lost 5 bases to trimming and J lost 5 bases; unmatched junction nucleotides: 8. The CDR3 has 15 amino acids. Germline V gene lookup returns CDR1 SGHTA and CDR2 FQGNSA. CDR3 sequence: CASSLLQGPNEKLFF. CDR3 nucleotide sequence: TGTGCCAGCAGCCTGTTACAGGGGCCAAATGAAAAACTGTTTTTT.

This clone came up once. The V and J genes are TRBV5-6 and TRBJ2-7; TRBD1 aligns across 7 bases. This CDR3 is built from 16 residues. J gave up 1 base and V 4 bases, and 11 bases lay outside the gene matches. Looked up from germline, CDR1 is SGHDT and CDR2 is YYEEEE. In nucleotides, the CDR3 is TGTGCCAGCAGCCAAACCACCGGGACAGCGTCCTACGAGCAGTACTTC. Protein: CASSQTTGTASYEQYF.

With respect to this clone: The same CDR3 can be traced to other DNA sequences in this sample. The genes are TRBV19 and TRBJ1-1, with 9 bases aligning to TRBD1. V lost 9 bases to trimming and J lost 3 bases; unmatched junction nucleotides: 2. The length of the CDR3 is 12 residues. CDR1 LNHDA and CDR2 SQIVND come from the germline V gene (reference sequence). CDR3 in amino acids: CASRDRDTEAFF. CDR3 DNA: TGTGCCAGCCGGGACAGGGACACTGAAGCTTTCTTT.

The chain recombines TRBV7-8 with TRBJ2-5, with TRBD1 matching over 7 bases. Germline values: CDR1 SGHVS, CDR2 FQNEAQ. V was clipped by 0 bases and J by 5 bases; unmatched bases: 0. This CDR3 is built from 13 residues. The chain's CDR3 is CASSLADRETQYF. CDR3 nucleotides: TGTGCCAGCAGCTTAGCGGACAGGGAGACCCAGTACTTC.

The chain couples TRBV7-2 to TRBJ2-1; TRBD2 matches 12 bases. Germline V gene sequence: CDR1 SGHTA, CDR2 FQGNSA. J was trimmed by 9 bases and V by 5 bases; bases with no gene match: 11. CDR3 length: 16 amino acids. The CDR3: CASSLLRASGGAEQFF. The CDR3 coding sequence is TGTGCCAGCAGCCTCCTTCGGGCTAGCGGGGGGGCTGAGCAGTTCTTC.

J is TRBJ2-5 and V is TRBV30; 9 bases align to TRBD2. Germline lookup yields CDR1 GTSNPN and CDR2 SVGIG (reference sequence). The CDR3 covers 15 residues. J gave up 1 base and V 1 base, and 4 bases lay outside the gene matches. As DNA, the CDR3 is TGTGCCTGGAGTGGCCAGCGGGGGGCCCAAGAGACCCAGTACTTC. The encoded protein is CAWSGQRGAQETQYF.

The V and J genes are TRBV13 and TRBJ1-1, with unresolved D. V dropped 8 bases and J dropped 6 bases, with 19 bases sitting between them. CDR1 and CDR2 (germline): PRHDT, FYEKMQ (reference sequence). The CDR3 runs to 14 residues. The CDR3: CASGLSPAKAEAFF. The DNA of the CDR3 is TGTGCCAGCGGGCTGAGTCCTGCGAAGGCTGAAGCTTTCTTT.

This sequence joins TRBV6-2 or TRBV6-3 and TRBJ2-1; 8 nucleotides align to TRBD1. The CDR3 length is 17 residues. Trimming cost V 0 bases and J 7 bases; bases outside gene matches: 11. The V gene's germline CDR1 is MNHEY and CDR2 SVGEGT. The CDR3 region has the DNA TGTGCCAGCAGTTACTCCTCGGGGCAGGGGGCTCGGAATGAGCAGTTCTTC. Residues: CASSYSSGQGARNEQFF.

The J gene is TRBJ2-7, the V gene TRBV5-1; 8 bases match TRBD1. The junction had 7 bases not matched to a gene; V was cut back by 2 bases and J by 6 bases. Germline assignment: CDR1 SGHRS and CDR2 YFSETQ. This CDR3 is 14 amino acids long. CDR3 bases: TGCGCCAGCAGCTTTTTGGGGACAGGAGCCGAGCAGTACTTC. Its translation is CASSFLGTGAEQYF.

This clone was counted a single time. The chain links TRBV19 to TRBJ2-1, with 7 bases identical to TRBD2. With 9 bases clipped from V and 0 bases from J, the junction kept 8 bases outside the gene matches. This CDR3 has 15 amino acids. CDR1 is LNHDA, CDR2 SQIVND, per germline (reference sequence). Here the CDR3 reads CASQKRDSSYNEQFF. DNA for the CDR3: TGTGCCAGCCAAAAGCGGGATAGCTCCTACAATGAGCAGTTCTTC.

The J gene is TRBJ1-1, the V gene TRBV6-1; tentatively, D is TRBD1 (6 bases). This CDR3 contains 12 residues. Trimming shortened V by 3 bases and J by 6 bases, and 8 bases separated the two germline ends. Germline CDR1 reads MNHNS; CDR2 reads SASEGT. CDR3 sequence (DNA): TGTGCCAGCAGTGACAGGGGACCTGAAGCTTTCTTT. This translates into CASSDRGPEAFF.

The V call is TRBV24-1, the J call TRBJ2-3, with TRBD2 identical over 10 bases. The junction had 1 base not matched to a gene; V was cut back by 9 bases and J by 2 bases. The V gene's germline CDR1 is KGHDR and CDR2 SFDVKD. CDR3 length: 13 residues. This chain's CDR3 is CATGLADTDTQYF. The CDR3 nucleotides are TGTGCCACCGGACTAGCGGACACAGATACGCAGTATTTT.

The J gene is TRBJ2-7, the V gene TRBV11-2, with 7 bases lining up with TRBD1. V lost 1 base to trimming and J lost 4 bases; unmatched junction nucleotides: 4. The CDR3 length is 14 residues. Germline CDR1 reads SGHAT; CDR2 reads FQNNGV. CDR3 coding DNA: TGTGCCAGCAGCTTAGGGACAGGAATTTACGAGCAGTACTTC. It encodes CASSLGTGIYEQYF. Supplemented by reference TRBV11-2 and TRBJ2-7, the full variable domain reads EAGVAQSPRYKIIEKRQSVAFWCNPISGHATLYWYQQILGQGPKLLIQFQNNGVVDDSQLPKDRFSAERLKGVDSTLKIQPAKLEDSAVYLCASSLGTGIYEQYFGPGTRLTVT.

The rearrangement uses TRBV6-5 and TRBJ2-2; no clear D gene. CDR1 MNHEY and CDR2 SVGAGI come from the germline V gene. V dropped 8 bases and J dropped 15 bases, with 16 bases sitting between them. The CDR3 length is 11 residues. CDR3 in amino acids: CASYYEMVMFF. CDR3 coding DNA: TGTGCCAGCTATTATGAGATGGTGATGTTTTTT.

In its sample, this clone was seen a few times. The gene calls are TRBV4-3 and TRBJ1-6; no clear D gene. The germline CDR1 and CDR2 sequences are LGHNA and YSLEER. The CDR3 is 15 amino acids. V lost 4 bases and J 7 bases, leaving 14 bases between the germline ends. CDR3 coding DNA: TGCGCCAGCAGCCGCGACTTAGCCGCAAATTCACCCCTCCACTTT. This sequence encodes CASSRDLAANSPLHF.

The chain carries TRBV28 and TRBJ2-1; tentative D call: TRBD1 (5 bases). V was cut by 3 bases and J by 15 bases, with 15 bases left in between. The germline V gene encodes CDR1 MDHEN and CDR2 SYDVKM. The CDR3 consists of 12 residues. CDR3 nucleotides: TGTGCCAGCAGTTTGGACACCACCAGAGTGTTCTTC. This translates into CASSLDTTRVFF.